This T cell receptor (beta chain) was documented in a study of post-analysis software for immune sequencing data. The TCR beta cDNA libraries carried unique molecular identifiers. Each sample of about 0.95 to 11 million input T cells yielded 500,000 or so cDNA molecules, so each molecule approximated one T cell. TCRdb reprocessed the PCR reads with MiXCR, giving one entry per CDR3 protein. The sample lists under 200,000 distinct CDR3 sequences, around 30% occurring once. This clonotype was seen many times. What it binds is not known. Notes on the study in general: Significantly lower normalized Chao1 diversity was seen in multiple sclerosis patients than in controls. Patients carried a few TRBV segments more frequently than controls did, and TRBV5-6, TRBV5-1 and TRBV20-1 were among them.

V lost 1 base and J lost 3; bases outside the gene matches: 2. The CDR3 is made up of 13 amino acids. CDR1 and CDR2 from the germline V gene are DFQATT and SNEGSKA (reference sequence). This sequence originates from a girl aged 2 to 17 with multiple sclerosis. Sequencing was carried out using blood. V usage is TRBV20-1 and J usage is TRBJ1-2; TRBD1 matches 7 bases. The CDR3 sequence is CSARGQGHYGYTF. The DNA of the CDR3 is TGCAGTGCTAGAGGACAGGGTCACTATGGCTACACCTTC.